The clone carrying this TCR beta chain has only a few counts. Its antigen is undetermined. Every sampled donor was Caucasian and healthy. These data belong to a study of identical twins. Study-level results: Fewer insertions characterized abundant cord blood beta clonotypes, whereas memory repertoires showed none.

The V segment lost 3 bases and the J segment 5 bases; nucleotides outside the gene matches: 11. CDR3 length: 18 residues. The V gene's germline CDR1 is SGHAT and CDR2 FQNNGV. TCRdb passed the 5' RACE reads through MiXCR, listing each CDR3 protein once. The repertoire holds 450,000 to 500,000 distinct CDR3 sequences, roughly an eighth seen once, with approximately 1% in the top ten. This sample also belongs to another study, concerning yellow fever vaccine responses in identical twins.

The source is a woman aged 18 to 35 in good health. The sample taken for sequencing was CD4+ T cells sorted from blood. The J gene is TRBJ2-2, the V gene TRBV11-2; 11 bases are a match to TRBD2. The chain's CDR3 is CASSFRTSGLMRTGELFF. The CDR3 nucleotides are TGTGCCAGCAGCTTTCGGACTAGCGGGCTGATGAGAACCGGGGAGCTGTTTTTT.